The T cell receptor beta chain described here comes from a study of cytomegalovirus exposure and HLA in healthy donors. At the level of the study: A data release that came early held tens of millions of unique TCRs from HLA-typed donors.

A remark on this clone: What it recognizes is unknown.

Overall study results and limits: Three chains tied to CMV proved CMV antigen-specific in vitro. Reports credit the classifier with highly specific, highly sensitive diagnosis of cytomegalovirus status. Later work showed greater clonal expansion in HLA-associated TCR beta chains than in equally common others.

Researchers ran the PCR with 60 Vbeta and 13 Jbeta primers. The table came from immunoSEQ multiplex PCR; TCRdb's copy has only in-frame clones and leaves some out. The sample yields under 200,000 clones, roughly 75% seen once. Sequencing was performed on PBMCs. This TCR derives from a female donor in good health and CMV-seronegative.

The CDR3: CASSYGTGGGWEQYF. The CDR3 nucleotides read TGTGCCAGCAGTTACGGGACAGGGGGAGGTTGGGAGCAGTACTTC. The rearrangement uses TRBV6-5 and TRBJ2-7, with 11 nucleotides matching TRBD1. This CDR3 spans 15 amino acids. With 2 bases clipped from V and 7 bases from J, the junction kept 7 bases outside the gene matches. Per germline, CDR1 MNHEY and CDR2 SVGAGI.